The rows below give T cell receptor beta chains drawn from one sample of a study of T cells in Graves' hyperthyroidism and ophthalmopathy. MiXCR was run by TCRdb on the multiplex PCR reads, yielding one entry per CDR3 protein. The sample lists some 490,000 distinct CDR3 sequences, more than 15% seen once, with approximately 30% in the top ten. The sequenced sample was blood. The receptors originated from a young woman with Graves' ophthalmopathy. CDR3s include the opening cysteine and the closing phenylalanine or tryptophan. Fields, in order: D gene, J gene, V gene, clone size, CDR3 protein, CDR3 DNA. The D gene is left open where the match is weak. Size tells how often a clone was seen (once, few, many) or the class of an expanded clone, and some rows leave it out.

d_call: TRBD1; j_call: TRBJ2-7; v_call: TRBV5-1; clone_size: many; cdr3_aa: CASSFGQGPYEQYF; cdr3_nt: TGCGCCAGCAGCTTTGGACAGGGACCCTACGAGCAGTACTTC
d_call: -; j_call: TRBJ2-1; v_call: TRBV28; clone_size: many; cdr3_aa: CASSLVEGMYNEQFF; cdr3_nt: TGTGCCAGCAGTTTGGTAGAGGGGATGTACAATGAGCAGTTCTTC
d_call: TRBD2; j_call: TRBJ2-1; v_call: TRBV6-1; clone_size: few; cdr3_aa: CASTSGKGSYNEQFF; cdr3_nt: TGTGCCAGTACAAGCGGGAAGGGGTCCTACAATGAGCAGTTCTTC
d_call: TRBD2; j_call: TRBJ2-3; v_call: TRBV3-1; clone_size: few; cdr3_aa: CASSSRGGRTDTQYF; cdr3_nt: TGTGCCAGCAGCTCCCGCGGGGGGCGGACAGATACGCAGTATTTT
d_call: -; j_call: TRBJ2-1; v_call: TRBV19; clone_size: -; cdr3_aa: CASSIGRDRDNEQFF; cdr3_nt: TGTGCCAGTAGTATAGGGCGGGATCGTGACAATGAGCAGTTCTTC
d_call: -; j_call: TRBJ2-3; v_call: TRBV27; clone_size: many; cdr3_aa: CASSFQTTDTQYF; cdr3_nt: TGTGCCAGCAGTTTCCAAACAACAGATACGCAGTATTTT
d_call: TRBD1; j_call: TRBJ1-2; v_call: TRBV6-1; clone_size: -; cdr3_aa: CASRWTGNGYTF; cdr3_nt: TGTGCCAGCAGATGGACAGGAAATGGCTACACCTTC
d_call: -; j_call: TRBJ1-6; v_call: TRBV27; clone_size: many; cdr3_aa: CASSLWSGVNSPLHF; cdr3_nt: TGTGCCAGCAGTTTATGGTCAGGTGTGAATTCACCCCTCCACTTT
d_call: -; j_call: TRBJ1-5; v_call: TRBV2; clone_size: many; cdr3_aa: CAGRSESNQPQHF; cdr3_nt: TGTGCCGGAAGGAGCGAAAGCAATCAGCCCCAGCATTTT
d_call: TRBD1; j_call: TRBJ1-4; v_call: TRBV12-3/TRBV12-4; clone_size: few; cdr3_aa: CASRLQGFGEKLFF; cdr3_nt: TGTGCCAGCAGGTTACAGGGGTTTGGTGAAAAACTGTTTTTT
d_call: -; j_call: TRBJ2-3; v_call: TRBV6-1; clone_size: -; cdr3_aa: CASSIYDTQYF; cdr3_nt: TGTGCCAGCAGTATCTACGATACGCAGTATTTT
d_call: -; j_call: TRBJ1-5; v_call: TRBV19; clone_size: -; cdr3_aa: CASSIERLSNQPRHF; cdr3_nt: TGTGCCAGTAGTATTGAACGACTCAGCAATCAGCCCCGGCATTTT
d_call: TRBD1; j_call: TRBJ1-1; v_call: TRBV5-1; clone_size: many; cdr3_aa: CASRPRGRENMNTEAFF; cdr3_nt: TGCGCCAGCAGGCCAAGGGGGCGAGAGAACATGAACACTGAAGCTTTCTTT
d_call: -; j_call: TRBJ2-7; v_call: TRBV30; clone_size: many; cdr3_aa: CAWSVLSWDLAYEQYF; cdr3_nt: TGTGCCTGGAGTGTACTAAGTTGGGACCTAGCTTACGAGCAGTACTTC
d_call: TRBD2; j_call: TRBJ2-7; v_call: TRBV6-2/TRBV6-3; clone_size: -; cdr3_aa: CASSDSASGSSYEQYF; cdr3_nt: TGTGCCAGCAGTGACTCGGCTAGCGGGAGCTCCTACGAGCAGTACTTC
d_call: -; j_call: TRBJ1-1; v_call: TRBV19; clone_size: -; cdr3_aa: CASSIGFRKDTEAFF; cdr3_nt: TGTGCCAGTAGTATTGGATTCCGAAAAGACACTGAAGCTTTCTTT
d_call: -; j_call: TRBJ2-3; v_call: TRBV5-6; clone_size: few; cdr3_aa: CASSLEWGTDTQYF; cdr3_nt: TGTGCCAGCAGCTTGGAATGGGGTACAGATACGCAGTATTTT
d_call: -; j_call: TRBJ1-2; v_call: TRBV11-2; clone_size: many; cdr3_aa: CASSAFQSGYTF; cdr3_nt: TGTGCCAGCAGCGCCTTTCAGTCAGGCTACACCTTC
d_call: TRBD2; j_call: TRBJ2-1; v_call: TRBV28; clone_size: -; cdr3_aa: CASSPLAGDFNKQFF; cdr3_nt: TGTGCCAGCAGTCCCTTAGCGGGAGATTTCAATAAGCAGTTCTTC
d_call: -; j_call: TRBJ2-4; v_call: TRBV6-1; clone_size: many; cdr3_aa: CASAGTGFFGMRAKNIQYF; cdr3_nt: TGTGCCAGCGCTGGTACAGGTTTTTTTGGGATGAGAGCCAAAAACATTCAGTACTTC
d_call: -; j_call: TRBJ2-1; v_call: TRBV12-3/TRBV12-4; clone_size: few; cdr3_aa: CASSVYRAKSYNEQFF; cdr3_nt: TGTGCCAGCAGCGTTTATCGGGCGAAGTCCTACAATGAGCAGTTCTTC
d_call: TRBD2; j_call: TRBJ2-1; v_call: TRBV24-1; clone_size: -; cdr3_aa: CATSETGLAGEYNEQFF; cdr3_nt: TGTGCCACCAGTGAGACGGGACTAGCGGGAGAGTACAATGAGCAGTTCTTC
d_call: -; j_call: TRBJ2-3; v_call: TRBV7-8; clone_size: many; cdr3_aa: CASTHRAPNTDTQYF; cdr3_nt: TGTGCCAGTACTCACAGGGCCCCAAACACAGATACGCAGTATTTT
d_call: -; j_call: TRBJ2-1; v_call: TRBV6-2/TRBV6-3; clone_size: -; cdr3_aa: CASSYNMGNEQFF; cdr3_nt: TGTGCCAGCAGTTACAACATGGGCAATGAGCAGTTCTTC
d_call: TRBD2; j_call: TRBJ2-5; v_call: TRBV5-6; clone_size: few; cdr3_aa: CASSLIAGGETQYF; cdr3_nt: TGTGCCAGCAGCTTGATAGCGGGAGGTGAGACCCAGTACTTC
d_call: TRBD2; j_call: TRBJ2-7; v_call: TRBV4-3; clone_size: -; cdr3_aa: CASSQGGGESSYEQYF; cdr3_nt: TGCGCCAGCAGCCAAGGGGGGGGAGAGAGCTCCTACGAGCAGTACTTC
d_call: TRBD2; j_call: TRBJ2-2; v_call: TRBV30; clone_size: few; cdr3_aa: CAWSAGLAGFTGELFF; cdr3_nt: TGTGCCTGGAGTGCCGGACTAGCGGGTTTCACCGGGGAGCTGTTTTTT
d_call: -; j_call: TRBJ2-1; v_call: TRBV10-3; clone_size: -; cdr3_aa: CAISESHRPNEQFF; cdr3_nt: TGTGCCATCAGTGAGTCGCACAGACCGAATGAGCAGTTCTTC
d_call: -; j_call: TRBJ2-1; v_call: TRBV11-3; clone_size: -; cdr3_aa: CASSYSPASSDNEQFF; cdr3_nt: TGTGCCAGCAGTTACAGTCCAGCCTCTTCGGACAATGAGCAGTTCTTC
d_call: -; j_call: TRBJ2-1; v_call: TRBV9; clone_size: -; cdr3_aa: CASSAGLPEGEQFF; cdr3_nt: TGTGCCAGCAGCGCGGGACTCCCGGAGGGTGAGCAGTTCTTC
d_call: -; j_call: TRBJ2-7; v_call: TRBV29-1; clone_size: few; cdr3_aa: CSVEVGGDYEQYF; cdr3_nt: TGCAGCGTTGAAGTCGGCGGGGACTACGAGCAGTACTTC
d_call: -; j_call: TRBJ2-7; v_call: TRBV24-1; clone_size: -; cdr3_aa: CAASRGYEQYF; cdr3_nt: TGTGCCGCCTCCCGCGGCTACGAGCAGTACTTC
d_call: -; j_call: TRBJ2-1; v_call: TRBV11-2; clone_size: many; cdr3_aa: CASSLDPGRGTEQFF; cdr3_nt: TGTGCCAGCAGCTTAGATCCCGGCAGGGGAACTGAGCAGTTCTTC
d_call: TRBD1; j_call: TRBJ1-2; v_call: TRBV10-3; clone_size: few; cdr3_aa: CAISMSTGARGYTF; cdr3_nt: TGTGCCATCAGTATGTCTACAGGGGCGCGGGGCTACACCTTC
d_call: -; j_call: TRBJ2-4; v_call: TRBV7-2; clone_size: many; cdr3_aa: CASSSTNLAKNIQYF; cdr3_nt: TGTGCCAGCAGCTCTACTAATCTAGCCAAAAACATTCAGTACTTC
d_call: TRBD2; j_call: TRBJ2-5; v_call: TRBV19; clone_size: few; cdr3_aa: CASSIQRSGIPDRGTQYF; cdr3_nt: TGTGCCAGTAGTATCCAGCGTAGCGGGATTCCGGACCGGGGGACCCAGTACTTC
d_call: TRBD1; j_call: TRBJ1-6; v_call: TRBV20-1; clone_size: many; cdr3_aa: CSAGLPRDRGSPLHF; cdr3_nt: TGCAGTGCTGGTCTCCCCCGGGACAGGGGTTCACCCCTCCACTTT
d_call: -; j_call: TRBJ1-3; v_call: TRBV11-2; clone_size: -; cdr3_aa: CASSSRAPAGNTIYF; cdr3_nt: TGTGCCAGCAGCTCCCGGGCACCTGCGGGAAACACCATATATTTT
d_call: TRBD2; j_call: TRBJ2-3; v_call: TRBV20-1; clone_size: many; cdr3_aa: CSARLAGDTQYF; cdr3_nt: TGCAGTGCCCGACTAGCTGGGGATACGCAGTATTTT
d_call: TRBD2; j_call: TRBJ2-7; v_call: TRBV20-1; clone_size: few; cdr3_aa: CSARNPSRGLAVPYEQYF; cdr3_nt: TGCAGTGCTAGAAACCCCTCCAGGGGACTAGCGGTCCCCTACGAGCAGTACTTC
d_call: TRBD1; j_call: TRBJ1-4; v_call: TRBV27; clone_size: -; cdr3_aa: CASTLDRGLQKLFF; cdr3_nt: TGTGCCAGCACCTTGGACAGGGGGCTTCAGAAACTGTTTTTT
d_call: TRBD1; j_call: TRBJ1-6; v_call: TRBV20-1; clone_size: many; cdr3_aa: CSAPRTGPSPLHF; cdr3_nt: TGCAGTGCTCCCAGGACAGGGCCCTCACCCCTCCACTTT
d_call: -; j_call: TRBJ2-7; v_call: TRBV7-8; clone_size: few; cdr3_aa: CASSWLRDRPYEQYF; cdr3_nt: TGTGCCAGCAGCTGGCTGCGGGACAGACCCTACGAGCAGTACTTC
d_call: TRBD2; j_call: TRBJ2-5; v_call: TRBV5-1; clone_size: -; cdr3_aa: CASSPAGLAIQETQYF; cdr3_nt: TGCGCCAGCAGCCCTGCGGGACTAGCGATCCAAGAGACCCAGTACTTC
d_call: -; j_call: TRBJ2-7; v_call: TRBV7-2; clone_size: many; cdr3_aa: CASSLEVQFRYEQYF; cdr3_nt: TGTGCCAGCAGCTTAGAGGTCCAATTCCGATACGAGCAGTACTTC
d_call: TRBD1; j_call: TRBJ1-5; v_call: TRBV28; clone_size: -; cdr3_aa: CASREQGAHQPQHF; cdr3_nt: TGTGCCAGCAGGGAACAGGGGGCCCATCAGCCCCAGCATTTT
d_call: -; j_call: TRBJ2-2; v_call: TRBV5-4; clone_size: -; cdr3_aa: CASSLEGGGVTGELFF; cdr3_nt: TGTGCCAGCAGCTTGGAGGGGGGAGGGGTCACCGGGGAGCTGTTTTTT